This T cell receptor (beta chain) was obtained from a study of early T cells in non-severe SARS-CoV-2 infection. In the study overall: Sequencing of unsorted whole blood was done on bulk RNA, leaving chains unpaired. Study-level findings and limits: Missing private and CD4 specificities, VDJdb matching favored anti-spike CD8 responses.

Attachment of unique molecular identifiers was made to individual cDNA molecules. From the 5' RACE reads, TCRdb called clonotypes with MiXCR, one entry per CDR3 protein. The sample records under 140,000 distinct CDR3 sequences, 10% to 15% being singletons. This clonotype has only a few counts. Antigen: not known. V lost 2 bases to trimming and J lost 0 bases; unmatched junction nucleotides: 4. The CDR3 runs to 16 residues. The germline CDR1 and CDR2 sequences are SGHTA and FQGNSA. This sequence was found in an adult who was a healthcare worker with PCR-confirmed SARS-CoV-2 infection or an uninfected control (not recorded which). The V call is TRBV7-2, the J call TRBJ2-7; 10 nucleotides line up with TRBD2. Sequenced material: whole blood, taken at baseline. Here the CDR3 DNA reads TGTGCCAGCAGCTTAAAGGTAGCGGGGGGCTCCTACGAGCAGTACTTC. Encoded protein: CASSLKVAGGSYEQYF.